This T cell receptor beta chain was recorded in a study of memory CD4+ T cells and cytomegalovirus serostatus (dated by TCRdb to 2018 to 2020). Study-wide context: The cohort included approximately 35 healthy adults from Belgium, of whom 9 were CMV seropositive and 24 were CMV seronegative. CD4+ memory TCRbeta repertoires of a Belgian cohort with known cytomegalovirus serostatus were sequenced in order to replicate a published TCR-based CMV serostatus classifier.

Findings and caveats that apply to the study as a whole: A median bootstrapped AUC of roughly 0.94 with a 95% CI of 0.76-1.00 was achieved on the Belgian cohort by the original-framework classifier. The results were interpreted as suggesting that the CMV-associated TCR signature is mostly present in the CD4+ memory repertoire. For CMV serostatus prediction, a median bootstrapped AUC of 0.95 was reached with the original framework, and a median bootstrapped AUC of around 0.89 was reached with a US-trained random forest. Of fewer than 200 previously reported CMV-associated TCRbeta sequences, around 67 appeared in the CD4+ memory repertoires, each in one to five individuals. Only CD4+CD45RO+ memory cells were sequenced, in contrast to the original study, in which naive and memory CD4+ and CD8+ populations were covered.

Genomic DNA was extracted from sorted cells with the Quick-DNA Microprep Kit. Amplification of TCRbeta DNA was done with the immunoSEQ hsTCRbeta kit, following the protocol from the manufacturer. TCRbeta libraries were sequenced on an Illumina MiSeq instrument. On the study's bioinformatics: After out-of-frame sequences were removed, 2.4 million or so distinct TCRbeta sequences remained, averaging around 67,000 per individual. Each individual was scored using the number of some 160 previously reported CMV-associated TCRbeta sequences that the individual carried and the total number of productive distinct TCRbeta sequences. A beta-binomial model was reimplemented in Python, and scikit-learn random forests with default parameters were trained on data from the US cohort. On the Belgian cohort, classifier performance was reported as the median AUC, along with percentile confidence intervals, across 10,000 bootstrap iterations. In TCRdb, the immuneACCESS table is reduced to in-frame sequences with V and J assigned. These tables do not hold every clone; where another copy was compared, an unresolved V gene accounts for under half, and the others remain unexplained. V, J and clone size were drawn from that table, and D and trimming were deduced from the DNA. The sample data list about 56,000 clones, and 82% of these were observed just once. The ten largest make up around 0.38% of the sample.

The CDR3 measures 15 amino acids from cysteine to phenylalanine. Just CDR3 DNA is preserved here, 45 bases in frame from base 1. The V end loses 1 base and the J end loses 7 bases, and a stretch of 13 bases separates them. CDR1 SGHTA and CDR2 FQGNSA were looked up in the germline V gene. A FACSAria II was used to sort memory CD4+ T cells, defined as single viable CD3+CD4+CD8-CD45RO+ cells. To determine CMV serostatus, a Roche Elecsys assay was used that detects serum IgG against CMV pp150, pp28, p38 and p52. After the samples were thawed, total CD4+ T cells were enriched through positive selection using CD4 magnetic microbeads. Samples originated from another study that specifically interrogated the CD4+ T cell memory repertoire. Peripheral blood mononuclear cells were isolated and cryopreserved according to standard operating procedures, and serum was stored at -80 degrees C. Staining used CD3-PerCP (BW264/56), CD4-APC (RPA-T4), CD45RO-PE (UCHT1) and CD8-Pacific Orange (3B5) antibodies, with Sytox blue excluding non-viable cells.

Details on this clone: It has no known antigen specificity. Qualities for individual bases were not recorded, and no much larger clone is one base off.

The rearrangement combines TRBV7-2 with TRBJ1-4, with TRBD1 as a weak D call on 5 bases. The source is an adult in good health and CMV-seronegative. Sequenced: memory CD4+ T cells from blood. The DNA reads as follows: TGTGCCAGCAGCTTAGTCGACAGCCTTGGTGAAAAACTGTTTTTT. Translated, this is CASSLVDSLGEKLFF.